The 11 T cell receptor beta chains given below trace back to one sample, sequenced in a study of cytomegalovirus exposure and HLA in healthy donors. Primers included in the PCR were 60 Vbeta and 13 Jbeta primers. TCRdb's copy holds only in-frame clones and misses some; the assay was immunoSEQ multiplex PCR. This sample's clone table lists around 130,000 clones. Sequencing input: PBMCs. These receptor sequences come from a woman aged 60-75 years in good health and CMV-seronegative.

The J gene is TRBJ2-2, the V gene TRBV19; maybe TRBD2 (7 bases). The germline gives CDR1 LNHDA, CDR2 SQIVND (reference sequence). The CDR3 is 15 residues long. Trimming took 6 bases from V and 5 from J, leaving 16 bases between them. The CDR3 protein is CASRGGEGRTGELFF. The CDR3 region has the DNA TGTGCCAGTAGAGGGGGGGAGGGCCGGACCGGGGAGCTGTTTTTT. The variable domain in full, with the rest retrieved from reference TRBV19 and TRBJ2-2, is DGGITQSPKYLFRKEGQNVTLSCEQNLNHDAMYWYRQDPGQGLRLIYYSQIVNDFQKGDIAEGYSVSREKKESFPLTVTSAQKNPTAFYLCASRGGEGRTGELFFGEGSRLTVL.

The chain is built from TRBV6-5 and TRBJ1-2; D is perhaps TRBD1 (5 bases). CDR1 is MNHEY, CDR2 SVGAGI, per germline. V dropped 6 bases and J dropped 2 bases, with 13 bases sitting between them. The CDR3 has 14 residues. CDR3 DNA sequence: TGTGCCAGCAGGTGGACAAATCAGAACTATGGCTACACCTTC. Protein product: CASRWTNQNYGYTF.

V usage is TRBV10-3 and J usage is TRBJ1-5, with no clear D. Germline CDR1 and CDR2: ENHRY and SYGVKD. The V gene lost 0 bases and the J gene lost 1 base, with 10 bases spanning the gap. The CDR3 has 16 amino acids. This CDR3 reads CAISESPGNSNQPQHF. The CDR3 bases are TGTGCCATCAGTGAGTCCCCCGGGAACAGCAATCAGCCCCAGCATTTT.

The V gene is TRBV25-1, the J gene TRBJ2-3, with D tentatively TRBD2 (6 bases). Germline V gene sequence: CDR1 MGHDK, CDR2 SYGVNS. V was cut by 5 bases and J by 1 base, with 13 bases left in between. The CDR3 covers 15 residues. CDR3 region: CASSRPSDRTDTQYF. The CDR3 DNA reads TGTGCCAGCAGTAGGCCTAGCGATCGCACAGATACGCAGTATTTT.

V and J are TRBV6-1 and TRBJ1-6; possibly TRBD1 for D (5 bases). From germline, CDR1 is MNHNS and CDR2 SASEGT. V lost 9 bases to trimming and J lost 0 bases, with 12 bases between them. CDR3 size: 15 residues. The CDR3 region is CASRGAGSYNSPLHF. CDR3 DNA sequence: TGTGCCAGTCGCGGGGCTGGCTCCTATAATTCACCCCTCCACTTT.

V is TRBV18 and J is TRBJ2-3; maybe TRBD2 (6 bases). This CDR3 is built from 18 residues. Trimming took 3 bases from V and 0 from J, leaving 19 bases between them. The germline gives CDR1 KGHSH, CDR2 LQKENI. The CDR3 here is CASSPLVWGVLSTDTQYF. As DNA, the CDR3 is TGTGCCAGCTCACCTCTTGTCTGGGGGGTTCTTAGCACAGATACGCAGTATTTT.

Written as DNA, the CDR3 is TGTGCCAGCAGTGATCCGGATCAGGGGGCCACAGATACGCAGTATTTT. Translated: CASSDPDQGATDTQYF. This rearrangement joins TRBV2 to TRBJ2-3, with 8 bases aligning to TRBD1. The ends lost 3 bases at V and 2 bases at J; junction bases unmatched: 7. In germline, CDR1 is SNHLY, CDR2 FYNNEI. The CDR3 contains 16 residues.

Here the CDR3 reads CASSLGTAYNEQFF. The CDR3 DNA reads TGCGCCAGCAGCTTGGGGACAGCCTACAATGAGCAGTTCTTC. The chain employs TRBV5-1 and TRBJ2-1, with D tentatively TRBD1 (6 bases). Germline V CDR1 and CDR2: SGHRS, YFSETQ. The CDR3 has 14 residues. V was shortened by 0 bases and J by 2 bases, with 6 bases between the two germline ends.

This chain connects TRBV5-1 to TRBJ1-1; 9 bases line up with TRBD1. Germline values: CDR1 SGHRS, CDR2 YFSETQ. V shed 4 bases and J 6 bases; nucleotides not matched to a gene: 4. The CDR3 has 13 residues. CDR3 protein: CASSPGQGSEAFF. In DNA, the CDR3 is TGCGCCAGCAGCCCAGGACAGGGGTCTGAAGCTTTCTTT.

The chain has TRBV7-9 and TRBJ1-2, with 8 bases that match TRBD1. The V gene end was trimmed by 5 bases and the J gene end by 4 bases; junction bases not matched to a gene: 3. In germline, CDR1 is SEHNR, CDR2 FQNEAQ (reference sequence). The CDR3 runs to 13 residues. CDR3 amino acids: CASSRQGSYGYTF. In nucleotides, the CDR3 is TGTGCCAGCAGCCGACAGGGGAGCTATGGCTACACCTTC. Together with reference TRBV7-9 and TRBJ1-2, the CDR3 gives the full variable domain: DTGVSQNPRHKITKRGQNVTFRCDPISEHNRLYWYRQTLGQGPEFLTYFQNEAQLEKSRLLSDRFSAERPKGSFSTLEIQRTEQGDSAMYLCASSRQGSYGYTFGSGTRLTVV.

This chain links TRBV2 with TRBJ2-3, with 7 bases aligning to TRBD2. In germline, CDR1 is SNHLY, CDR2 FYNNEI. CDR3 length equals 14 residues. Losses at the gene ends were 2 bases for V and 1 base for J; bases not matched to a gene: 0. The CDR3 is CASSETSGTDTQYF. CDR3 nucleotides: TGTGCCAGCAGTGAAACTAGCGGCACAGATACGCAGTATTTT.